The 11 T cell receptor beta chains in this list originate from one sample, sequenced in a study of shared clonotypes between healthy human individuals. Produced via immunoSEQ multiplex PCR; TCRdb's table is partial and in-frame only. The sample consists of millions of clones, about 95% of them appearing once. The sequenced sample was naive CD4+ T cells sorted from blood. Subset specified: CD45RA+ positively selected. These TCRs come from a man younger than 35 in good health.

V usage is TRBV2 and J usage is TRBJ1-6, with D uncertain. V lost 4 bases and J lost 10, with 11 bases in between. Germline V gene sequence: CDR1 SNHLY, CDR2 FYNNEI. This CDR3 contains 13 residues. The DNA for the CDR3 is TGTGCCAGCAGTGCCTACGTTGGCTCACCCCTCCACTTT. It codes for CASSAYVGSPLHF. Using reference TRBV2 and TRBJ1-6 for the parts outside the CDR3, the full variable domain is EPEVTQTPSHQVTQMGQEVILRCVPISNHLYFYWYRQILGQKVEFLVSFYNNEISEKSEIFDDQFSVERPDGSNFTLKIRSTKLEDSAMYFCASSAYVGSPLHFGNGTRLTVT.

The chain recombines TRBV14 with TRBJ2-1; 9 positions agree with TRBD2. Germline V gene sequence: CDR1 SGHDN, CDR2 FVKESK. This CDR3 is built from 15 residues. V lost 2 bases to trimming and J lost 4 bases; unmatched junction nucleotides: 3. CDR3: CASSQTTSGYNEQFF. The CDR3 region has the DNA TGTGCCAGCAGCCAAACGACTAGCGGATACAATGAGCAGTTCTTC.

DNA of the CDR3: TGTGCCAGCAGTGAATTCGAGACAGAGGGCTACACCTTC. The encoded protein is CASSEFETEGYTF. The chain joins TRBV6-1 to TRBJ1-2, with D tentatively TRBD1 (5 bases). Germline V gene data show CDR1 as MNHNS and CDR2 as SASEGT. The CDR3 runs to 13 residues. V was pared by 2 bases and J by 8 bases, with 12 bases between.

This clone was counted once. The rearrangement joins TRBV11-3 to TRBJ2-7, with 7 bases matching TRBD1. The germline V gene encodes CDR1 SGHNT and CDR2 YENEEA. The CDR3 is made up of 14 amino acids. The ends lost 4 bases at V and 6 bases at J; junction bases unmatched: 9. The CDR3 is CASSSSTGPGEQYF. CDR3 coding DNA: TGTGCCAGCAGCTCCTCGACAGGGCCGGGCGAGCAGTACTTC.

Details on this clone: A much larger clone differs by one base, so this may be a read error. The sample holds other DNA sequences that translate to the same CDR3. For the CDR3, the DNA is TGTGCCAGCAGTAACTCCTACGAGCAGTACTTC. Its translation is CASSNSYEQYF. The rearrangement links TRBV25-1 to TRBJ2-7; D gene unclear. The CDR3 length is 11 residues. Germline V gene lookup returns CDR1 MGHDK and CDR2 SYGVNS. V shed 5 bases and J shed 0 bases, with 2 bases lying between them.

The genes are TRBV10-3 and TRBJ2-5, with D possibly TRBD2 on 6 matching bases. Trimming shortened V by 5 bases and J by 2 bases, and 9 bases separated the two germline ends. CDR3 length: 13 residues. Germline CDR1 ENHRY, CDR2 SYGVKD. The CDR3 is CAISTGGQETQYF. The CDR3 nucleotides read TGTGCCATCAGTACTGGGGGGCAAGAGACCCAGTACTTC.

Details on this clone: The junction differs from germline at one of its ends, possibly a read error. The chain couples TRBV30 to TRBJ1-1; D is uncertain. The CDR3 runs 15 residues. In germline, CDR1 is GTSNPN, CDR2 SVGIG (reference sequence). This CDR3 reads CAWSSLQIMNSEAFF. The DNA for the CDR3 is TGTGCCTGGAGCTCGTTACAGATAATGAACAGTGAAGCTTTCTTT.

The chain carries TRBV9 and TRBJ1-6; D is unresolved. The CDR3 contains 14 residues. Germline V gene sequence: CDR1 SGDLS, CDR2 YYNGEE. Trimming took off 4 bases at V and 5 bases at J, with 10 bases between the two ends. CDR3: CASSLNTDNSPLHF. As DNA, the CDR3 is TGTGCCAGCAGCCTGAATACCGATAATTCACCCCTCCACTTT.

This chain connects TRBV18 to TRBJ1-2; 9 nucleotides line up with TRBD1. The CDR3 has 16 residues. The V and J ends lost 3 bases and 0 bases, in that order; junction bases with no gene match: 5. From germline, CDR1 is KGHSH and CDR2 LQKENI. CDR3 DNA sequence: TGTGCCAGCTCACCGTCGGGACAGGGCACTAACTATGGCTACACCTTC. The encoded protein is CASSPSGQGTNYGYTF.

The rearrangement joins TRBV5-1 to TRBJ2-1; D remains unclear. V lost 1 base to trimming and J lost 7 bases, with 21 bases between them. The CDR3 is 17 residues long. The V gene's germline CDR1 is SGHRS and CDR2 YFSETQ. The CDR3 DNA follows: TGCGCCAGCAGCTTGATGGGTCCCTCGGCCATAGGAAATGAGCAGTTCTTC. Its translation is CASSLMGPSAIGNEQFF.

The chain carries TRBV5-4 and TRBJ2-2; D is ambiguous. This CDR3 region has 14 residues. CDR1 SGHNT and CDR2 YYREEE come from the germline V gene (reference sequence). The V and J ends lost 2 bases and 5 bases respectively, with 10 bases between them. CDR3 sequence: CASSFVGGTGELFF. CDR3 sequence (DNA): TGTGCCAGCAGCTTCGTCGGCGGAACCGGGGAGCTGTTTTTT.